This T cell receptor (beta chain) was captured by sequencing in a study of cytomegalovirus exposure and HLA in healthy donors. The study ran its PCR with 60 Vbeta and 13 Jbeta primers. Produced via immunoSEQ multiplex PCR; TCRdb's table is partial and in-frame only. The repertoire holds approximately 110,000 clones, with approximately 70% as singletons. The V gene's germline CDR1 is SEHNR and CDR2 FQNEAQ (reference sequence). The CDR3 extends over 18 amino acids. Trimming at V came to 6 bases and at J to 3 bases, leaving 16 bases not matched to a gene. The source material was PBMCs. The sequence derives from a man in his thirties or forties in good health and CMV-seropositive. The rearrangement joins TRBV7-9 to TRBJ2-3; 9 nucleotides match TRBD1. CDR3 nucleotides: TGTGCCAGCAGACCAGGGACAGGGTTTGAGGAAAGGACAGATACGCAGTATTTT. It is translated as CASRPGTGFEERTDTQYF.